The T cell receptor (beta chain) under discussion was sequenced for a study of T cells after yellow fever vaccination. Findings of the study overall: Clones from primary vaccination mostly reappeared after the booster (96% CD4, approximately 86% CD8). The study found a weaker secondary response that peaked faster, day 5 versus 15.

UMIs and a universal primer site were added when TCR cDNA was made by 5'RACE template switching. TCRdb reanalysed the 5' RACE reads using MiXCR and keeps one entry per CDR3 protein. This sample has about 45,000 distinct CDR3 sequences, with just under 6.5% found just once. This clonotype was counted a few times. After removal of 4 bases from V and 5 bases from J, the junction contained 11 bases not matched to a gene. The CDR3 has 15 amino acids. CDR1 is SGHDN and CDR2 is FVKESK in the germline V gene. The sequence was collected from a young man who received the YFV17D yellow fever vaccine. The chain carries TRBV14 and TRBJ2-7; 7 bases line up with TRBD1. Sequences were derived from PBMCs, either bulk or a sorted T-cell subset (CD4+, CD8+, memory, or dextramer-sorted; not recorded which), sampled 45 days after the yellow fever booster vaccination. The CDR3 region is CASSPLTGLVHEQYF. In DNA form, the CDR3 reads TGTGCCAGCAGCCCTTTGACAGGGCTGGTCCACGAGCAGTACTTC.